This record covers a single T cell receptor (beta chain). Its antigen remains unidentified. Looked up from germline, CDR1 is LNHNV and CDR2 is YYDKDF (reference sequence). The length of the CDR3 is 15 residues. The V end lost 0 bases, the J end lost 3 bases, and 9 bases lay between the germline ends. Primers included in the PCR were 60 Vbeta and 13 Jbeta primers. Assay used: immunoSEQ multiplex PCR; TCRdb lists only in-frame clones, some missing. The table shows over 200,000 clones, with around four fifths occurring only once. This sample was taken from a study of cytomegalovirus exposure and HLA in healthy donors. Study as a whole: Sequencing of some 190 million T cells in an earlier analysis found 95 million to 120 million unique TCR beta sequences.

General observations from the study: Immune exposure information comprised only CMV serostatus.

The TCR originated in a woman aged 60-75 years in good health and CMV-seropositive. Sequenced: PBMCs. The chain is built from TRBV15 and TRBJ1-3; TRBD1 is a possible D gene (5 bases). The CDR3 region has the DNA TGTGCCACCAGCAGAGACAAGGGGCTTGGAAACACCATATATTTT. Protein: CATSRDKGLGNTIYF.